The sequence of this TCR beta chain was determined in a study of shared clonotypes between healthy human individuals. CDR1 is SGHTA and CDR2 is FQGNSA in the germline V gene. V was shortened by 2 bases and J by 7 bases, with 11 bases between the two germline ends. This CDR3 is built from 14 residues. Genomic DNA per cell subset filled all wells of several immunoSEQ plates. Profiling relied on immunoSEQ multiplex PCR, and the TCRdb table lists in-frame clones only, not all of them. The profile shows roughly 1 million clones, under 80% of them singletons. The chain joins TRBV7-2 to TRBJ1-4; D remains ambiguous. The clonotype comes from a man younger than 35 in good health. What was sequenced was memory CD4+ T cells sorted from blood. Sample subset: CD45RA-negative fraction. The CDR3 sequence is CASSLMGWGEKLFF. The CDR3 DNA follows: TGTGCCAGCAGCTTAATGGGGTGGGGTGAAAAACTGTTTTTT.